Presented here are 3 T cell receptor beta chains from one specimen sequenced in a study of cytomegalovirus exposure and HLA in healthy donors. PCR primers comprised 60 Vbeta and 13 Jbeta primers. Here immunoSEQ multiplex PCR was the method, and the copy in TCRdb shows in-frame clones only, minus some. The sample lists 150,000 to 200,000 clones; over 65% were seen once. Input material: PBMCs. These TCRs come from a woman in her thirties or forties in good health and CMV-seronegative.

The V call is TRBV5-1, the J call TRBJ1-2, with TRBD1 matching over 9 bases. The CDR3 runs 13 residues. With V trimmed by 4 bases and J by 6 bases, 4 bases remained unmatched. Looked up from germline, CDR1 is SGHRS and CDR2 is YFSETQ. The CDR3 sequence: CASSLQGANGYTF. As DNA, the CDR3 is TGCGCCAGCAGCCTACAGGGGGCGAATGGCTACACCTTC. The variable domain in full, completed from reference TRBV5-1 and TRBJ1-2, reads KAGVTQTPRYLIKTRGQQVTLSCSPISGHRSVSWYQQTPGQGLQFLFEYFSETQRNKGNFPGRFSGRQFSNSRSEMNVSTLELGDSALYLCASSLQGANGYTFGSGTRLTVV.

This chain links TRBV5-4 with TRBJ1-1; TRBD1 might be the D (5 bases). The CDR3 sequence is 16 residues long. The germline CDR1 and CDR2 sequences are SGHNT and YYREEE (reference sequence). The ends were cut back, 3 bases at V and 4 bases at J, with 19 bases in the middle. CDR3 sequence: CASSWGGASLSTEAFF. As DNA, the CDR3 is TGTGCCAGCAGCTGGGGAGGGGCGAGTTTGTCCACTGAAGCTTTCTTT. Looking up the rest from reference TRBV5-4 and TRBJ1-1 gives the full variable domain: ETGVTQSPTHLIKTRGQQVTLRCSSQSGHNTVSWYQQALGQGPQFIFQYYREEENGRGNFPPRFSGLQFPNYSSELNVNALELDDSALYLCASSWGGASLSTEAFFGQGTRLTVV.

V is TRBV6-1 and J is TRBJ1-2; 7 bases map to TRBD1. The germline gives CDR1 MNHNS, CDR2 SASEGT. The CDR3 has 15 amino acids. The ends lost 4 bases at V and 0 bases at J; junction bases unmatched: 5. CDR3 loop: CASSARDRANYGYTF. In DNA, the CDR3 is TGTGCCAGCAGTGCCCGGGACAGAGCTAACTATGGCTACACCTTC.